This T cell receptor (beta chain) originates from a study of tumor and adjacent non-tumor tissue in lung cancer. In the study overall: Stage I to III disease affected about nine men and 4 or 5 women aged roughly 30 to 80.

Study-level points and caveats: Tumor tissue had significantly higher TCR diversity than normal lung.

Germline V gives CDR1 SGHNT, CDR2 YENEEA. CDR3 length equals 19 residues. Trimming removed 2 bases at V and 14 bases at J, with 33 bases between. This sample's RNA came from whole unsorted tissue. A modified ARM-PCR protocol with three rounds of nested PCR amplified TCRbeta. A single record per CDR3 protein comes from TCRdb applying MiXCR to the multiplex PCR reads. The sample records 75,000 to 80,000 distinct CDR3 sequences, around 75% being singletons. On this clonotype itself: Its specificity is unknown.

Sequenced sample: lung tumor tissue. The receptor comes from a woman between 45 and 65 years old with non-small cell lung cancer. This rearrangement joins TRBV11-3 to TRBJ2-2; D possibly corresponds to TRBD1 (7 bases). For the CDR3, the DNA is TGTGCCAGCAGCTTACGAGCCAGGGGGGAGCGGATTAACACCGTGGAACTGTTTTTT. Translated, it gives CASSLRARGERINTVELFF.